The source of this TCR beta chain is a study of PD-1 blockade in classical Hodgkin lymphoma. Study-wide background: A 3 mg/kg intravenous dose of nivolumab was received by patients every 2 weeks. Notes on the study in general: Newly diagnosed patients reportedly trailed healthy donors in baseline TCR diversity.

Only in-frame clones appear in the TCRdb table, and some are missing; sequencing was by immunoSEQ multiplex PCR. The sample has tens of thousands of clones; around 85% are singletons. CDR3 length equals 16 residues. The V end lost 3 bases, the J end lost 0 bases, and 9 bases lay between the germline ends. CDR1 and CDR2 from the germline V gene are SGHTA and FQGNSA. The time point here: cycle 4 day 1 (C4D1), after 5 to 7 weeks of nivolumab. Brentuximab vedotin exposure varied among the patients, all of whom had relapsed after autologous stem cell transplantation. Negative selection with magnetic separation was used to purify CD4+ T cells from thawed PBMCs. When best responses were assessed, they were complete response, partial response or progressive disease. Note on this clone: Its antigen is undetermined.

The sequence came from a human donor with classical Hodgkin lymphoma. This chain connects TRBV7-2 to TRBJ1-6; D is ambiguous. Sequenced here: CD4+ T cells from blood, sampled before the fourth cycle of nivolumab. The DNA of the CDR3 is TGTGCCAGCAGCTTTTCAGAGAGCTCCTATAATTCACCCCTCCACTTT. Translated: CASSFSESSYNSPLHF.